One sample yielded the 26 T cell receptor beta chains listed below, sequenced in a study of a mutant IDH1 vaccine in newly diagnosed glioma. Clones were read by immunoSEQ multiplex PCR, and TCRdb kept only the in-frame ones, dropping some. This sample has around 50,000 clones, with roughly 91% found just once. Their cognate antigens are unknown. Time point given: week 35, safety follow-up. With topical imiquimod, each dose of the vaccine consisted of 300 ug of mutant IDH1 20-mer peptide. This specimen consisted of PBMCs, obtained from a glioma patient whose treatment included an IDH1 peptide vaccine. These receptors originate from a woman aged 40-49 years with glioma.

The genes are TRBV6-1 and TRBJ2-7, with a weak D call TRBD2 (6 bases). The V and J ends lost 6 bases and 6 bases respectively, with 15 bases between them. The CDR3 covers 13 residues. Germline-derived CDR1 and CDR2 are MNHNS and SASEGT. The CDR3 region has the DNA TGTGCCAGCAGGGAGGGAGAGTGGGCCGAGCAGTACTTC. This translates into CASREGEWAEQYF.

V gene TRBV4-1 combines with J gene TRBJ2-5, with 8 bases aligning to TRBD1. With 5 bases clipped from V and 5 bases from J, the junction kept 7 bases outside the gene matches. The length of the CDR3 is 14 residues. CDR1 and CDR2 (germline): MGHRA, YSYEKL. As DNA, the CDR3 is TGCGCCAGCAGCACCCAGGGGGCAGGGGAGACCCAGTACTTC. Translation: CASSTQGAGETQYF.

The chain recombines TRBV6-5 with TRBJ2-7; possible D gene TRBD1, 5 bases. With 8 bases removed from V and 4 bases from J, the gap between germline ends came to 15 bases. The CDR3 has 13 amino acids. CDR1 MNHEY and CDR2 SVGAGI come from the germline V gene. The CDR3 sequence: CASGAGGRYEQYF. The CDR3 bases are TGTGCCAGCGGGGCAGGTGGAAGGTACGAGCAGTACTTC.

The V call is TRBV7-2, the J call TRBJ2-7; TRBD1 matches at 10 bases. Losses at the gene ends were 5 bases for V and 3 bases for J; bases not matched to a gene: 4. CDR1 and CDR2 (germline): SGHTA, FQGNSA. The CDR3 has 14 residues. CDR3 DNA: TGTGCCAGCAGCCAGACAGGGGGCAACTACGAGCAGTACTTC. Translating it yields CASSQTGGNYEQYF.

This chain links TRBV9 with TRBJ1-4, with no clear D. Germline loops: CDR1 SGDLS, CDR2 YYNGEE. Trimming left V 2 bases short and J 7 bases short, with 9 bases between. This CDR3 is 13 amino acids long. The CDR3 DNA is TGTGCCAGCAGCGTTGCAGAGGGTGAAAAACTGTTTTTT. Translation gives CASSVAEGEKLFF.

Here the CDR3 DNA reads TGTGCCAGCAGCCCCGATATTCAAGAGACCCAGTACTTC. This gives the protein CASSPDIQETQYF. The chain joins TRBV2 to TRBJ2-5; D remains unclear. CDR1 SNHLY and CDR2 FYNNEI come from the germline V gene. The CDR3 consists of 13 residues. The V end lost 6 bases, the J end lost 2 bases, and 10 bases lay between the germline ends.

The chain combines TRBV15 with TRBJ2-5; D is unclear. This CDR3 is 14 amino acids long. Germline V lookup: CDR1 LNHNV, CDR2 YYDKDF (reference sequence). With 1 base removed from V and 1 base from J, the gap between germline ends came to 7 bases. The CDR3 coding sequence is TGTGCCACCAGCAGAGGGAATCTCCAAGAGACCCAGTACTTC. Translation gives CATSRGNLQETQYF.

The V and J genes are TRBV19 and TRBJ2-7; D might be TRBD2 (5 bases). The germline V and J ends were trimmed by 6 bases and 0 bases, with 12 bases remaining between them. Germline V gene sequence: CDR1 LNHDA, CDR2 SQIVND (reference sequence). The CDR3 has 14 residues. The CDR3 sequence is CASRETGSSYEQYF. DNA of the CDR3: TGTGCCAGTAGGGAGACGGGAAGCTCCTACGAGCAGTACTTC.

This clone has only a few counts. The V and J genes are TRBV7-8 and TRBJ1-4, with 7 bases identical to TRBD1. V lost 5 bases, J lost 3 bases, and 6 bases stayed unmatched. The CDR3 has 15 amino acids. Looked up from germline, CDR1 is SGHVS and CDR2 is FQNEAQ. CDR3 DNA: TGTGCCAGCAGCGCCCGACAGGGTCCTAATGAAAAACTGTTTTTT. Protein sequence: CASSARQGPNEKLFF.

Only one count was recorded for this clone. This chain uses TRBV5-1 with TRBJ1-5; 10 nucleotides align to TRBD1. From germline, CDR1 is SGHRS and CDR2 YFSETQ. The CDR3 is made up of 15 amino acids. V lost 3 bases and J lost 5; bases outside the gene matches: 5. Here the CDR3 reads CASSWTGGKDQPQHF. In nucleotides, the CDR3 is TGCGCCAGCAGCTGGACAGGGGGTAAGGATCAGCCCCAGCATTTT.

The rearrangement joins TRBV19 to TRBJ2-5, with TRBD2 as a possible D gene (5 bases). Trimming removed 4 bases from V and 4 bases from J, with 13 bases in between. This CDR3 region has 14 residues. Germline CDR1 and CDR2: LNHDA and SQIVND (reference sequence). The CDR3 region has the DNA TGTGCCAGTAGTAGGAGCGGAGCCAGAGAGACCCAGTACTTC. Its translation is CASSRSGARETQYF.

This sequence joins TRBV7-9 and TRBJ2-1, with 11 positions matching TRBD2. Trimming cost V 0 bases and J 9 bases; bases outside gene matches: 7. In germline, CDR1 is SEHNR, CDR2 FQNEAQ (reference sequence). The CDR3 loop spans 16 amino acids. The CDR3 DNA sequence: TGTGCCAGCAGCTTAGCCCTAGCGGGAGGTTTAAGTGAGCAGTTCTTC. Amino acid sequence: CASSLALAGGLSEQFF.

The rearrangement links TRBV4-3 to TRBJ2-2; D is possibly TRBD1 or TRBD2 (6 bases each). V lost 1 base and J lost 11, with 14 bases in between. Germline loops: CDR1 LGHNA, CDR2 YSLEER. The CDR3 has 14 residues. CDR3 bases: TGCGCCAGCAGCCAAGGGACTCTCGGGGGCGAGCTGTTTTTT. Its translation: CASSQGTLGGELFF.

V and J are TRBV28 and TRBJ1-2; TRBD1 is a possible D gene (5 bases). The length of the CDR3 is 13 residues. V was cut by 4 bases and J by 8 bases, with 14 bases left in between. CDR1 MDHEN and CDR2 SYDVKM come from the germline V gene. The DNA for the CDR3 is TGTGCCAGCAGTTCCGGACACCACGCGGGCTACACCTTC. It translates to CASSSGHHAGYTF.

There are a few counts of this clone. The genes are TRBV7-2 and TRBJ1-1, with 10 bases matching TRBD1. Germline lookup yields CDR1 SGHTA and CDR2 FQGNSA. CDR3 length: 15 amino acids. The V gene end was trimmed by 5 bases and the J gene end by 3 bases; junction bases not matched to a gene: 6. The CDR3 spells CASSLRQGAYTEAFF. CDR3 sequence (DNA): TGTGCCAGCAGCCTCCGACAGGGGGCTTACACTGAAGCTTTCTTT.

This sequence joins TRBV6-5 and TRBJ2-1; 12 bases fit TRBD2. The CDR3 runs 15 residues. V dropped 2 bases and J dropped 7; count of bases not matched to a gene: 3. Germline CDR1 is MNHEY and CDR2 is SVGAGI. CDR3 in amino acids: CASSYPGLAGNEQFF. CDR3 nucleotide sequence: TGTGCCAGCAGTTACCCGGGACTAGCGGGTAATGAGCAGTTCTTC.

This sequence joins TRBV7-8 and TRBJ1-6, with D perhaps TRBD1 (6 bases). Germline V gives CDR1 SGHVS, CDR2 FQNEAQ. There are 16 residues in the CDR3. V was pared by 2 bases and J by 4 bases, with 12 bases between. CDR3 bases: TGTGCCAGCAGCTTAAGGGGGGGCCAGTATAATTCACCCCTCCACTTT. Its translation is CASSLRGGQYNSPLHF.

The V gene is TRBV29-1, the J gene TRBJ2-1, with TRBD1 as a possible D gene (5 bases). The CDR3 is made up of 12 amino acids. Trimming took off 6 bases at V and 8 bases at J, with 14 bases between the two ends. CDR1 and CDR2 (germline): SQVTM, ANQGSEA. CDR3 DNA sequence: TGCAGCGTAGCAGGGCTTTGGGATGAGCAGTTCTTC. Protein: CSVAGLWDEQFF.

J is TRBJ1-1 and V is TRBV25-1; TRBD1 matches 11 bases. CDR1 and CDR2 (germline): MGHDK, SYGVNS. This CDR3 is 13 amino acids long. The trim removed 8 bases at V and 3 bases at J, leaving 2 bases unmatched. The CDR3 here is CASGTGGDTEAFF. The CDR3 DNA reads TGTGCCAGCGGGACAGGGGGGGACACTGAAGCTTTCTTT. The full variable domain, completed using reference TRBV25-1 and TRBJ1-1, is EADIYQTPRYLVIGTGKKITLECSQTMGHDKMYWYQQDPGMELHLIHYSYGVNSTEKGDLSSESTVSRIRTEHFPLTLESARPSHTSQYLCASGTGGDTEAFFGQGTRLTVV.

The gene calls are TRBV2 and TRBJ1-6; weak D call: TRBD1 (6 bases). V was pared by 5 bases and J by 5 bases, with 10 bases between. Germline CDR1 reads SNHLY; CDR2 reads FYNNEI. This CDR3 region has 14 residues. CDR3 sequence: CASSLDRHNSPLHF. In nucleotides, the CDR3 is TGTGCCAGCAGTTTGGACAGACATAATTCACCCCTCCACTTT.

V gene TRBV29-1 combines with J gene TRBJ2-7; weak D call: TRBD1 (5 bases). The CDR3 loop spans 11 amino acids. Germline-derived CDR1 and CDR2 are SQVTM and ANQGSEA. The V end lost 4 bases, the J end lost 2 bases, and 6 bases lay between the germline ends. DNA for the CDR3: TGCAGCGTTGGACAGCCCTACGAGCAGTACTTC. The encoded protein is CSVGQPYEQYF.

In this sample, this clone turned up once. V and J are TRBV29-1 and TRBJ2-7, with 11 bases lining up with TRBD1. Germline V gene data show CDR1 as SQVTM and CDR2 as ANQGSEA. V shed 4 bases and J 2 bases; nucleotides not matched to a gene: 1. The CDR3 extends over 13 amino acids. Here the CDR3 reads CSVGDRGTYEQYF. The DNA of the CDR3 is TGCAGCGTTGGGGACAGGGGGACCTACGAGCAGTACTTC.

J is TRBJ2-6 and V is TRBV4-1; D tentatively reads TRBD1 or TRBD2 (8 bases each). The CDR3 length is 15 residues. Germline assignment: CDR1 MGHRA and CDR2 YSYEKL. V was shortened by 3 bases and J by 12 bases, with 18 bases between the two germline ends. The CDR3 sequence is CASSHPDRAGGVLTF. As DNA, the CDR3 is TGCGCCAGCAGCCACCCGGACAGGGCGGGGGGCGTCCTGACTTTC.

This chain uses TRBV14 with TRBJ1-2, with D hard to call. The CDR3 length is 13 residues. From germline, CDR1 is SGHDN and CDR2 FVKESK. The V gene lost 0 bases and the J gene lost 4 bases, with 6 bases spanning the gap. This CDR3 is CASSQDKTYGYTF. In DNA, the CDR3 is TGTGCCAGCAGCCAAGATAAGACCTATGGCTACACCTTC.

Here the CDR3 reads CASSRGQGAEKLFF. CDR3 nucleotide sequence: TGTGCCAGCAGCCGGGGACAGGGAGCGGAAAAACTGTTTTTT. This sequence joins TRBV7-8 and TRBJ1-4, with 9 bases that match TRBD1. The CDR3 length is 14 residues. Trimming took 5 bases from V and 8 from J; bases not matched to a gene: 6. Germline CDR1 SGHVS, CDR2 FQNEAQ.

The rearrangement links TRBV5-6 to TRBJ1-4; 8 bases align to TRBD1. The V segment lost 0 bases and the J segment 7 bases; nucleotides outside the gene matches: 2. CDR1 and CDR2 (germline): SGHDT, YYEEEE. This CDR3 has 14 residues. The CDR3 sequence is CASSLGRGLEKLFF. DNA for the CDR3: TGTGCCAGCAGCTTGGGCAGGGGGCTTGAAAAACTGTTTTTT.